The rows below give T cell receptor beta chains drawn from one sample of a study of T cell clonotyping in hematopoietic cell transplantation. Clones were sequenced by immunoSEQ multiplex PCR, and TCRdb holds only the in-frame ones, with some missing. The table records 9,200 or so clones, approximately 96% of them present only once. This sample comprised peripheral blood mononuclear cells, obtained 100 days after allogeneic stem cell transplant. All receptors come from a male patient aged 60 to 75 who had an allogeneic stem cell transplant from a related donor, so the T cells may come from the graft donor. Some clones in this sample may be carry-over from other donors' samples. CDR3s include the opening cysteine and the closing phenylalanine or tryptophan. A D gene is named only where the DNA matches it firmly. Clone size is not always given. Where it is, it says once, few, many or a class for expanded clones.

v_call	j_call	d_call	clone_size	cdr3_aa	cdr3_nt
TRBV6-5	TRBJ2-7	TRBD1	NA	CASSYSPRGLEQYF	TGTGCCAGCAGTTACTCGCCCAGGGGGCTCGAGCAGTACTTC
TRBV2	TRBJ1-1	NA	NA	CASSPRTESTEAFF	TGTGCCAGCAGTCCCCGGACAGAAAGCACTGAAGCTTTCTTT
TRBV11-2	TRBJ1-3	TRBD1	NA	CASSSGTGLRGTGNTIYF	TGTGCCAGCAGCTCCGGGACAGGGTTAAGGGGAACTGGAAACACCATATATTTT
TRBV10-3	TRBJ1-5	NA	NA	CAISETGANQPQHF	TGTGCCATCAGTGAAACGGGGGCAAATCAGCCCCAGCATTTT
TRBV30	TRBJ1-6	NA	NA	CAWGVLGSYNSPLHF	TGTGCCTGGGGTGTCTTGGGTTCCTATAATTCACCCCTCCACTTT
TRBV28	TRBJ2-3	TRBD2	NA	CASSFGTRLARLPDTQYF	TGTGCCAGCAGTTTTGGGACCCGACTAGCCCGACTTCCAGATACGCAGTATTTT
TRBV2	TRBJ1-2	NA	NA	CASSEMPGLGGYTF	TGTGCCAGCAGTGAAATGCCAGGACTAGGTGGCTACACCTTC
TRBV6-1	TRBJ1-4	NA	NA	CASSGTAGRTTNEKLFF	TGTGCCAGCAGTGGGACGGCGGGTCGTACAACTAATGAAAAACTGTTTTTT
TRBV27	TRBJ1-5	NA	NA	CASSLSGRAKGQPQHF	TGTGCCAGCAGTTTATCTGGCAGGGCAAAAGGTCAGCCCCAGCATTTT
TRBV6-5	TRBJ2-3	NA	NA	CASRRTLVLDTQYF	TGTGCCAGCAGACGCACTCTGGTGCTTGATACGCAGTATTTT
TRBV11-2	TRBJ2-7	NA	once	CASKTQGSYEQYF	TGTGCCAGTAAAACCCAGGGTTCCTACGAGCAGTACTTC
TRBV11-2	TRBJ1-5	NA	NA	CASKKAGNQPQHF	TGTGCCAGCAAAAAGGCGGGAAATCAGCCCCAGCATTTT
TRBV4-2	TRBJ1-2	NA	NA	CASSHHRAEGYTF	TGTGCCAGCAGCCACCACAGGGCTGAAGGCTACACCTTC
TRBV30	TRBJ2-7	NA	NA	CAWSVASEPYEQYF	TGTGCCTGGAGTGTAGCCAGCGAGCCTTACGAGCAGTACTTC
TRBV9	TRBJ2-7	NA	NA	CASSAAVPYEQYF	TGTGCCAGCAGCGCCGCTGTCCCCTACGAGCAGTACTTC
TRBV7-7	TRBJ2-2	NA	NA	CASSLGGLRGGELFF	TGTGCTAGCAGCTTAGGGGGACTGCGTGGCGGGGAGCTGTTTTTT
TRBV7-8	TRBJ2-7	NA	NA	CASSPLTGHNSYEQYF	TGTGCCAGCAGCCCCCTCACAGGGCATAACTCCTACGAGCAGTACTTC
TRBV7-2	TRBJ2-2	NA	NA	CASSRITGYAGELFF	TGTGCCAGCAGCCGAATTACAGGGTACGCCGGGGAGCTGTTTTTT
TRBV10-3	TRBJ2-3	TRBD2	NA	CAISGGTGTDTQYF	TGTGCCATCAGCGGGGGGACTGGCACAGATACGCAGTATTTT
TRBV5-8	TRBJ1-5	NA	NA	CASNRLSQPQHF	TGTGCCAGCAACAGGCTTTCTCAGCCCCAGCATTTT
TRBV28	TRBJ1-2	NA	NA	CASSFLVGGYTF	TGTGCCAGCAGTTTTCTGGTAGGGGGCTACACCTTC
TRBV12-1	TRBJ1-3	NA	NA	CASSLVRRSFSGNTIYF	TGTGCCAGCAGCTTAGTGAGACGTTCGTTCTCTGGAAACACCATATATTTT